This T cell receptor (beta chain) was captured in a study of CD8 T cells in Susac syndrome. The multiple sclerosis controls were treatment-naive patients with relapsing-remitting disease that was stable or active. From germline, CDR1 is SGHDT and CDR2 YYEEEE. With 4 bases clipped from V and 8 bases from J, the junction kept 3 bases outside the gene matches. The CDR3 is 12 residues long. It was with random hexamers that about 0.45 to 1 ug RNA was reverse transcribed. Amplification of the TCR beta CDR3 was carried out by immunoSEQ multiplex PCR, which spanned a total of 54 Vbeta and 13 Jbeta segments. TCRdb called the immunoSEQ multiplex PCR reads again in MiXCR, with one record for every CDR3 protein. The sample records some 130,000 distinct CDR3 sequences, under 95% being singletons.

What was sequenced was CD8+ T cells from PBMCs. The gene calls are TRBV5-6 and TRBJ2-1, with 7 nucleotides matching TRBD1. The receptor was isolated from a human donor with multiple sclerosis. CDR3 sequence: CASSLTGHEQFF. CDR3 bases: TGTGCCAGCAGCCTGACAGGGCATGAGCAGTTCTTC.